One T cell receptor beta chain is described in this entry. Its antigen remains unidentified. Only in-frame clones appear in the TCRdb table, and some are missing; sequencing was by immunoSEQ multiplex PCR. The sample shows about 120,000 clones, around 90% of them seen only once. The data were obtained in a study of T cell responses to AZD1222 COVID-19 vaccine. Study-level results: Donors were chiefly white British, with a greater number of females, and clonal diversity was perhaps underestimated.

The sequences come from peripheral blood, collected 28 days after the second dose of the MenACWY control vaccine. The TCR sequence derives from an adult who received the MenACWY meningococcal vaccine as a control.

The CDR3 sequence is CASNGQFTDTQYF. The CDR3 region has the DNA TGTGCCAGCAATGGACAGTTCACAGATACGCAGTATTTT. The chain employs TRBV2 and TRBJ2-3, with D perhaps TRBD1 (6 bases). This CDR3 has 13 residues. Trimming took off 7 bases at V and 2 bases at J, with 10 bases between the two ends. Looked up from germline, CDR1 is SNHLY and CDR2 is FYNNEI.